Presented here are 31 T cell receptor beta chains from one specimen sequenced in a study of blood T cell repertoires in COVID-19. TCRdb's table, derived via immunoSEQ multiplex PCR, lists solely in-frame clones and lacks some. The table lists roughly 300,000 clones, approximately 89% of them singletons. The source material was peripheral blood. These receptors were collected from a woman aged 25 to 39 with COVID-19, enrolled during active disease.

The chain recombines TRBV18 with TRBJ1-2, with a tentative D call TRBD1 (5 bases). V dropped 2 bases and J dropped 2 bases, with 15 bases sitting between them. CDR1 and CDR2 (germline): KGHSH, LQKENI. The CDR3 runs 16 residues. As DNA, the CDR3 is TGTGCCAGCTCACCATCGGCAGGGAACAGGAACTATGGCTACACCTTC. As protein: CASSPSAGNRNYGYTF.

CDR3 sequence (DNA): TGTGCCAGCAGTCCCGCGAGCTATGGCTACACCTTC. Translation gives CASSPASYGYTF. This chain uses TRBV28 with TRBJ1-2; D gene unclear. This CDR3 has 12 residues. Trimming removed 5 bases at V and 4 bases at J, with 8 bases between. Germline CDR1 is MDHEN and CDR2 is SYDVKM.

J is TRBJ2-5 and V is TRBV2; 8 nucleotides agree with TRBD1. The CDR3 totals 17 residues. Germline trimming cut 8 bases from V and 2 bases from J; bases unmatched to any gene: 16. CDR1 and CDR2 from the germline V gene are SNHLY and FYNNEI. The CDR3 loop reads CASAGQVTWSAQETQYF. The CDR3 nucleotides read TGTGCCAGCGCGGGACAGGTGACGTGGTCCGCTCAAGAGACCCAGTACTTC.

The V gene is TRBV5-1, the J gene TRBJ2-1, with TRBD2 matching 7 bases. This CDR3 comprises 16 residues. Germline lookup yields CDR1 SGHRS and CDR2 YFSETQ. With V trimmed by 2 bases and J by 4 bases, 9 bases remained unmatched. As DNA, the CDR3 is TGCGCCAGCAGCTTTTATGGCGGGAGTGTTTACAATGAGCAGTTCTTC. It translates to CASSFYGGSVYNEQFF.

This chain joins TRBV14 and TRBJ2-1; 7 nucleotides line up with TRBD1. This CDR3 spans 16 amino acids. Germline CDR1 and CDR2: SGHDN and FVKESK. V dropped 1 base and J dropped 4; count of bases not matched to a gene: 7. CDR3 loop: CASSQVPGQKYNEQFF. The CDR3, as DNA: TGTGCCAGCAGCCAAGTTCCGGGACAGAAGTACAATGAGCAGTTCTTC.

The V and J genes are TRBV5-1 and TRBJ1-1; no reliable D call. The CDR3 extends over 14 amino acids. CDR1 is SGHRS and CDR2 is YFSETQ in the germline V gene. The ends were cut back, 0 bases at V and 3 bases at J, with 9 bases in the middle. The CDR3 coding sequence is TGCGCCAGCAGCTTGGCGGGGTGGGACACTGAAGCTTTCTTT. It codes for CASSLAGWDTEAFF.

The CDR3 here is CSAARTSGRAPRETQYF. The CDR3 nucleotides read TGCAGCGCTGCGAGGACTAGCGGGAGGGCCCCCCGGGAGACCCAGTACTTC. The chain carries TRBV29-1 and TRBJ2-5; 15 bases match TRBD2. V was pared by 7 bases and J by 5 bases, with 14 bases of the junction left unmatched. The CDR3 covers 17 residues. Germline assignment: CDR1 SQVTM and CDR2 ANQGSEA.

CDR3 in amino acids: CASSEFQGFEQPQHF. The CDR3 DNA reads TGCGCCAGCAGTGAGTTCCAGGGGTTCGAGCAGCCCCAGCATTTT. The chain carries TRBV10-1 and TRBJ1-5, with D possibly matching TRBD1 (6 bases). V was pared by 1 base and J by 7 bases, with 14 bases between. The CDR3 is made up of 15 amino acids. CDR1 WNHNN and CDR2 SYGVQD come from the germline V gene (reference sequence).

This chain uses TRBV2 with TRBJ1-5, with D possibly TRBD1 on 5 matching bases. Trimming pared 6 bases from V and 3 bases from J, leaving 9 bases between. The CDR3 covers 13 residues. Germline V gene data show CDR1 as SNHLY and CDR2 as FYNNEI. The CDR3 loop is CASRGTYNQPQHF. The CDR3, as DNA: TGTGCCAGCAGGGGGACTTACAATCAGCCCCAGCATTTT.

The rearrangement links TRBV5-4 to TRBJ1-5; D is unclear. Trimming removed 2 bases at V and 2 bases at J, with 5 bases between. Looked up from germline, CDR1 is SGHNT and CDR2 is YYREEE (reference sequence). This CDR3 comprises 13 residues. CDR3 region: CASSFEGNQPQHF. In nucleotides, the CDR3 is TGTGCCAGCAGCTTTGAGGGCAATCAGCCCCAGCATTTT.

The chain is built from TRBV9 and TRBJ2-7; maybe TRBD1 (5 bases). V shed 3 bases and J shed 3 bases, with 13 bases lying between them. This CDR3 comprises 14 residues. CDR1 is SGDLS and CDR2 is YYNGEE in the germline V gene. The CDR3 DNA is TGTGCCAGCAGCGCCCAGGGTTTCCTCTACGAGCAGTACTTC. This gives the protein CASSAQGFLYEQYF. The full variable domain, completed using reference TRBV9 and TRBJ2-7, is DSGVTQTPKHLITATGQRVTLRCSPRSGDLSVYWYQQSLDQGLQFLIQYYNGEERAKGNILERFSAQQFPDLHSELNLSSLELGDSALYFCASSAQGFLYEQYFGPGTRLTVT.

The chain combines TRBV19 with TRBJ2-5, with D maybe TRBD2 (6 bases). V shed 3 bases and J shed 2 bases, with 10 bases lying between them. The germline V gene has CDR1 LNHDA and CDR2 SQIVND (reference sequence). The CDR3 consists of 14 residues. CDR3 DNA: TGTGCCAGTAGTATTCGGGGGAGGCAAGAGACCCAGTACTTC. Protein: CASSIRGRQETQYF.

This clone was seen once. This chain connects TRBV28 to TRBJ2-1; 9 bases match TRBD1. V lost 4 bases and J lost 4; bases outside the gene matches: 5. The V gene's germline CDR1 is MDHEN and CDR2 SYDVKM. CDR3 size: 15 residues. DNA of the CDR3: TGTGCCAGCAGTTCCAGACAGGGGGGGTACAATGAGCAGTTCTTC. Residues: CASSSRQGGYNEQFF.

This clone was recorded a few times. The genes are TRBV18 and TRBJ2-7; 8 bases map to TRBD2. The CDR3 covers 15 residues. The V gene's germline CDR1 is KGHSH and CDR2 LQKENI. Trimming removed 3 bases from V and 6 bases from J; junction bases left unmatched: 10. The CDR3 protein is CASSPRRAGEAEQYF. CDR3 in DNA: TGTGCCAGCTCACCGCGGAGAGCGGGAGAAGCCGAGCAGTACTTC.

This chain connects TRBV5-1 to TRBJ2-2; TRBD2 might be the D (6 bases). The CDR3 is made up of 15 amino acids. Germline CDR1 reads SGHRS; CDR2 reads YFSETQ. V gave up 4 bases and J gave up 0 bases, with 10 bases separating them. CDR3 region: CASSPGGTNTGELFF. DNA of the CDR3: TGCGCCAGCAGCCCCGGGGGAACGAACACCGGGGAGCTGTTTTTT.

The rearrangement uses TRBV6-5 and TRBJ1-1, with D possibly TRBD1 on 6 matching bases. CDR1 and CDR2 (germline): MNHEY, SVGAGI. The CDR3 covers 15 residues. Trimming left V 2 bases short and J 4 bases short, with 14 bases between. CDR3 in amino acids: CASSYPGGEGTEAFF. DNA for the CDR3: TGTGCCAGCAGTTACCCGGGGGGCGAGGGCACTGAAGCTTTCTTT.

The chain couples TRBV4-1 to TRBJ1-5; D is unresolved. Germline CDR1 is MGHRA and CDR2 is YSYEKL. This CDR3 is built from 13 residues. V dropped 0 bases and J dropped 4 bases, with 4 bases sitting between them. CDR3 nucleotide sequence: TGCGCCAGCAGCCAAGACCCGAATCAGCCCCAGCATTTT. Translated, it gives CASSQDPNQPQHF.

This chain uses TRBV10-3 with TRBJ1-3, with D tentatively TRBD1 (5 bases). The CDR3 has 15 amino acids. CDR1 and CDR2 (germline): ENHRY, SYGVKD. V lost 6 bases to trimming and J lost 4 bases, with 16 bases between them. Written as DNA, the CDR3 is TGTGCCATCAGGGAGGACACAAGACCAGGAAACACCATATATTTT. Translated, it gives CAIREDTRPGNTIYF.

This chain links TRBV6-4 with TRBJ2-1; 8 nucleotides match TRBD2. J was trimmed by 1 base and V by 5 bases; bases with no gene match: 4. Germline V gene lookup returns CDR1 MRHNA and CDR2 SNTAGT. There are 15 residues in the CDR3. CDR3: CASSPTSGSYNEQFF. In DNA form, the CDR3 reads TGTGCCAGCAGTCCTACTAGCGGTTCCTACAATGAGCAGTTCTTC.

The CDR3 DNA is TGTGCCAGCAGCCCTTCAGGGGCAGGGGGTCTCGAAAAACTGTTTTTT. It encodes CASSPSGAGGLEKLFF. The rearrangement links TRBV7-9 to TRBJ1-4, with 7 bases lining up with TRBD1. The V gene end was trimmed by 5 bases and the J gene end by 8 bases; junction bases not matched to a gene: 14. Germline V gene data show CDR1 as SEHNR and CDR2 as FQNEAQ (reference sequence). This CDR3 spans 16 amino acids.

The rearrangement links TRBV29-1 to TRBJ2-2; the D is unclear. The CDR3 has 12 residues. Trimming removed 4 bases from V and 4 bases from J, with 7 bases in between. Germline V CDR1 and CDR2: SQVTM, ANQGSEA. CDR3 in amino acids: CSVGRFTGELFF. The CDR3 DNA reads TGCAGCGTTGGGCGGTTCACCGGGGAGCTGTTTTTT.

The sample holds one count of this clone. The chain is built from TRBV4-1 and TRBJ2-1, with D perhaps matching TRBD1 (5 bases). With 1 base removed from V and 3 bases from J, the gap between germline ends came to 16 bases. The CDR3 extends over 17 amino acids. Per germline, CDR1 MGHRA and CDR2 YSYEKL. This chain's CDR3 is CASSQVAGQSYYNEQFF. The CDR3 DNA is TGCGCCAGCAGCCAAGTGGCAGGGCAATCGTACTACAATGAGCAGTTCTTC.

The CDR3 nucleotides read TGTGCCAGCAGCACCGCGGGGACCCAAGAGACCCAGTACTTC. Encoded protein: CASSTAGTQETQYF. This chain uses TRBV7-9 with TRBJ2-5, with a possible D match to TRBD2 (6 bases). Trimming cost V 5 bases and J 1 base, with 11 bases left between them. Looked up from germline, CDR1 is SEHNR and CDR2 is FQNEAQ (reference sequence). CDR3 size: 14 residues.

CDR3 nucleotides: TGCAGTGCCAGGGGTGGCGGGGAGCTGTTTTTT. This gives the protein CSARGGGELFF. The chain has TRBV20-1 and TRBJ2-2; weak D call: TRBD1 (6 bases). The V gene's germline CDR1 is DFQATT and CDR2 SNEGSKA (reference sequence). V shed 6 bases and J shed 7 bases, with 9 bases lying between them. This CDR3 region has 11 residues.

The gene calls are TRBV19 and TRBJ2-2; possible D gene TRBD1, 6 bases. The CDR3 is 14 residues long. Between the trimmed V and J ends, which lost 1 base and 4 bases, there was a span of 7 bases. Germline loops: CDR1 LNHDA, CDR2 SQIVND (reference sequence). The CDR3, as DNA: TGTGCCAGTAGTATAGGGGGGCTCACCGGGGAGCTGTTTTTT. Translated, it gives CASSIGGLTGELFF.

CDR3 nucleotides: TGCGCCAGCAGCAGCGGTAGCTCCTACAATGAGCAGTTCTTC. It translates to CASSSGSSYNEQFF. The chain combines TRBV5-1 with TRBJ2-1; D perhaps matches TRBD2 (5 bases). Deletions cut 4 bases from V and 0 bases from J, with 8 bases between. Germline CDR1 and CDR2: SGHRS and YFSETQ. The CDR3 is 14 amino acids.

The chain has TRBV5-4 and TRBJ1-2; the match to TRBD1 covers 7 bases. The germline V gene encodes CDR1 SGHNT and CDR2 YYREEE (reference sequence). The V and J ends lost 4 bases and 7 bases, in that order; junction bases with no gene match: 13. This CDR3 has 15 residues. CDR3 sequence: CASSAPGTALFGYTF. For the CDR3, the DNA is TGTGCCAGCAGCGCCCCCGGGACAGCTCTTTTTGGCTACACCTTC.

In its sample, this clone was seen once. The V and J genes are TRBV28 and TRBJ1-1; TRBD1 might be the D (6 bases). Germline V gene lookup returns CDR1 MDHEN and CDR2 SYDVKM. V lost 1 base and J 0 bases, leaving 9 bases between the germline ends. The CDR3 extends over 15 amino acids. The CDR3 spells CASSLSTGMNTEAFF. In nucleotides, the CDR3 is TGTGCCAGCAGTTTATCGACAGGTATGAACACTGAAGCTTTCTTT.

This chain joins TRBV6-2 or TRBV6-3 and TRBJ2-6, with 9 bases fitting TRBD1. The CDR3 is made up of 18 amino acids. Unmatched junction bases numbered 10, after V lost 5 bases and J lost 2 bases. In germline, CDR1 is MNHEY, CDR2 SVGEGT. The CDR3 sequence: CASSTRTGGWAGANVLTF. The CDR3, as DNA: TGTGCCAGCAGTACCAGAACAGGGGGCTGGGCTGGGGCCAACGTCCTGACTTTC.

The chain has TRBV5-5 and TRBJ1-1; 10 bases agree with TRBD1. The CDR3 is 16 amino acids. Germline CDR1 SGHKS, CDR2 YYEKEE (reference sequence). After removal of 3 bases from V and 0 bases from J, the junction contained 5 bases not matched to a gene. The CDR3 DNA reads TGTGCCAGCAGCTCCGGGACAGGGGACATGAACACTGAAGCTTTCTTT. Translating it yields CASSSGTGDMNTEAFF.

This sequence joins TRBV7-9 and TRBJ1-4; a weak D match, TRBD1 (5 bases). V was trimmed by 0 bases and J by 5 bases, leaving 10 bases between them. The germline V gene has CDR1 SEHNR and CDR2 FQNEAQ (reference sequence). This CDR3 region has 15 residues. The CDR3 sequence: CASSLAQGMNEKLFF. CDR3 nucleotide sequence: TGTGCCAGCAGCTTAGCTCAGGGAATGAATGAAAAACTGTTTTTT.